The source of this T cell receptor beta chain is a study of T cell responses to AZD1222 COVID-19 vaccine. Sequencing was performed with immunoSEQ multiplex PCR; in TCRdb, only in-frame clones are kept and a portion is missing. Among some 170,000 clones, approximately 92% were seen once, and the ten largest hold 1%. Germline V CDR1 and CDR2: MDHEN, SYDVKM. The V end lost 1 base, the J end lost 2 bases, and 8 bases lay between the germline ends. This CDR3 contains 14 residues. Points on this clone: Antigen: not known.

The study, taken as a whole, reports: After the peak T cell response, and only then, were repertoires sampled. The donors showed a predominance of white British ancestry and of females, with possible underestimation of clonal diversity.

V and J are TRBV28 and TRBJ1-2; D gene uncertain. The TCR sequence derives from an adult who received the MenACWY meningococcal vaccine as a control. The sequences come from peripheral blood, collected 28 days after the second dose of the MenACWY control vaccine. CDR3 amino acids: CASSLSERNYGYTF. The DNA for the CDR3 is TGTGCCAGCAGTTTATCAGAAAGGAACTATGGCTACACCTTC.